A single sample is the source of the 28 T cell receptor beta chains below, sequenced in a study of shared clonotypes between healthy human individuals (dated by TCRdb to about 2020). Libraries were constructed by the immunoSEQ multiplex PCR assay. TCRdb limited this immuneACCESS table to in-frame rearrangements with V and J called. A share of clones is missing; checked studies link under half to unresolved V genes, and the rest is unexplained. Counted in this sample were some 900,000 clones; around 80% of them appeared once. Jointly, the top ten make up over 1.3% of the sample. The sequencing sample was made of memory CD4+ T cells sorted from blood. Read against the paper, the sample's cell subset or site label means: CD45RA-negative fraction. The receptors shown here come from a man younger than 30 in good health.

The chain couples TRBV5-5 to TRBJ2-5; 9 bases line up with TRBD1. The DNA end lines up better with TRBJ2-7; the J call may be wrong. The CDR3 covers 15 residues. The germline V gene has CDR1 SGHKS and CDR2 YYEKEE (reference sequence). This chain's CDR3 is CASSLRRDREYEQYF. The CDR3 DNA reads TGTGCCAGCAGCTTGCGGCGGGACAGGGAGTACGAGCAGTACTTC.

This sequence joins TRBV28 and TRBJ1-2; D is possibly TRBD1 (5 bases). The CDR3 is 14 amino acids. Germline CDR1 reads MDHEN; CDR2 reads SYDVKM. Trimming stripped 4 bases from V and 4 bases from J, with 13 bases between. The CDR3 DNA reads TGTGCCAGCAGTTCGACAGCGTCGGTCTATGGCTACACCTTC. It codes for CASSSTASVYGYTF.

This sequence joins TRBV6-6 and TRBJ1-5; D is unresolved. Germline V lookup: CDR1 MNHNY, CDR2 SVGAGI (reference sequence). CDR3 size: 12 residues. The V gene lost 2 bases and the J gene lost 10 bases, with 9 bases spanning the gap. CDR3 in amino acids: CASSYPGVPQHF. The CDR3 region has the DNA TGTGCCAGCAGTTACCCTGGGGTTCCCCAGCATTTT.

V usage is TRBV14 and J usage is TRBJ2-1; 9 bases agree with TRBD1. Trimming cost V 0 bases and J 6 bases; bases outside gene matches: 6. Germline assignment: CDR1 SGHDN and CDR2 FVKESK. The CDR3 is 16 residues long. The CDR3 sequence is CASSQDRGTGINEQFF. CDR3 DNA: TGTGCCAGCAGCCAAGATAGGGGGACAGGGATCAATGAGCAGTTCTTC.

J is TRBJ1-1 and V is TRBV6-1; D not certain. The V end was cut by 5 bases, the J end by 4 bases, with 17 bases between. The germline V gene has CDR1 MNHNS and CDR2 SASEGT. This CDR3 contains 15 residues. The CDR3 sequence: CASSNGRQGVTEAFF. The CDR3 nucleotides read TGTGCCAGCAGTAATGGAAGACAAGGAGTCACTGAAGCTTTCTTT.

The chain uses TRBV9 and TRBJ2-6; the match to TRBD1 covers 9 bases. Trimming took 7 bases from V and 3 from J; bases not matched to a gene: 8. This CDR3 region has 16 residues. Germline CDR1 reads SGDLS; CDR2 reads YYNGEE. In nucleotides, the CDR3 is TGTGCCAGCCCCAAGACAGGGGGTCGTGGGGCCAACGTCCTGACTTTC. This translates into CASPKTGGRGANVLTF.

This clone was picked up a small number of times. The chain couples TRBV30 to TRBJ1-2; D possibly corresponds to TRBD1 (5 bases). V was clipped by 5 bases and J by 1 base, with 5 bases between them. The germline V gene has CDR1 GTSNPN and CDR2 SVGIG (reference sequence). This CDR3 has 11 residues. The CDR3 protein is CAWGHNYGYTF. CDR3 in DNA: TGTGCCTGGGGACATAACTATGGCTACACCTTC.

As concerns this clone: This sample also contains other DNA sequences that code for the same CDR3. This chain links TRBV5-1 with TRBJ2-1; the D gene is possibly TRBD1 (6 bases). The CDR3 consists of 14 residues. V gave up 0 bases and J gave up 2 bases, with 6 bases separating them. The germline gives CDR1 SGHRS, CDR2 YFSETQ. For the CDR3, the DNA is TGCGCCAGCAGCTTGGGGACAGCCTACAATGAGCAGTTCTTC. Translation gives CASSLGTAYNEQFF.

The chain is built from TRBV25-1 and TRBJ1-6, with 8 bases matching TRBD1. The ends lost 7 bases at V and 5 bases at J; junction bases unmatched: 1. CDR3 size: 13 residues. Per the germline V gene, CDR1 is MGHDK and CDR2 is SYGVNS. CDR3 protein: CASKTGDNSPLHF. The DNA of the CDR3 is TGTGCCAGCAAGACAGGGGATAATTCACCCCTCCACTTT.

This chain uses TRBV19 with TRBJ1-5, with a tentative D call TRBD1 (5 bases). This CDR3 has 16 residues. With 3 bases removed from V and 5 bases from J, the gap between germline ends came to 17 bases. CDR1 is LNHDA and CDR2 is SQIVND in the germline V gene (reference sequence). As DNA, the CDR3 is TGTGCCAGTAGTATTCAAGACCTAAAGGGGCATCAGCCCCAGCATTTT. Its protein product is CASSIQDLKGHQPQHF. Based on the CDR3 plus reference TRBV19 and TRBJ1-5, the full variable domain is DGGITQSPKYLFRKEGQNVTLSCEQNLNHDAMYWYRQDPGQGLRLIYYSQIVNDFQKGDIAEGYSVSREKKESFPLTVTSAQKNPTAFYLCASSIQDLKGHQPQHFGDGTRLSIL.

This rearrangement joins TRBV6-4 to TRBJ2-1; D call uncertain. The ends were cut back, 3 bases at V and 3 bases at J, with 6 bases in the middle. Germline V gene sequence: CDR1 MRHNA, CDR2 SNTAGT. The CDR3 totals 13 residues. This CDR3 is CASSENLYNEQFF. CDR3 in DNA: TGTGCCAGCAGTGAGAACCTCTACAATGAGCAGTTCTTC.

The chain employs TRBV29-1 and TRBJ2-7; either TRBD1 or TRBD2 may supply D (6 bases each). V lost 6 bases to trimming and J lost 5 bases, with 17 bases between them. There are 13 residues in the CDR3. Germline V gene lookup returns CDR1 SQVTM and CDR2 ANQGSEA. CDR3 residues: CSVAKGGYNEQYF. The CDR3, as DNA: TGCAGCGTAGCCAAGGGGGGCTACAACGAGCAGTACTTC.

This clone was observed a single time. The V and J genes are TRBV6-1 and TRBJ2-3, with 10 bases that match TRBD1. Germline assignment: CDR1 MNHNS and CDR2 SASEGT. The CDR3 has 17 amino acids. The J segment lost 4 bases and the V segment lost 4 bases, leaving 11 bases of the junction unmatched. The chain's CDR3 is CASSVHGGTGVADTQYF. The CDR3, as DNA: TGTGCCAGCAGTGTCCACGGCGGGACAGGGGTTGCAGATACGCAGTATTTT.

This clone was counted once. CDR3 residues: CASSSTWGGYTF. CDR3 nucleotide sequence: TGTGCCAGCAGCTCAACCTGGGGTGGCTACACCTTC. This chain links TRBV6-5 with TRBJ1-2, with unresolved D. The V and J ends lost 6 bases and 7 bases respectively, with 12 bases between them. The CDR3 is made up of 12 amino acids. The germline gives CDR1 MNHEY, CDR2 SVGAGI.

The chain is built from TRBV5-3 and TRBJ1-4; unclear D gene. TRBV5-3 is classed as an ORF, of uncertain function. V was clipped by 9 bases and J by 10 bases, with 19 bases between them. The CDR3 has 13 residues. For the CDR3, the DNA is TGTGCCAAACCGGGCGTTAGCTTAAGAAAACTGTTTTTT. It codes for CAKPGVSLRKLFF.

This clone was counted only a few times. Different DNA sequences within this sample yield the same CDR3. The gene calls are TRBV18 and TRBJ1-1, with 8 bases matching TRBD1. The ends lost 6 bases at V and 1 base at J; junction bases unmatched: 4. This CDR3 region has 14 residues. CDR1 is KGHSH and CDR2 is LQKENI in the germline V gene. CDR3 amino acids: CASSPGTGNTEAFF. The DNA of the CDR3 is TGTGCCAGCTCTCCCGGGACAGGGAACACTGAAGCTTTCTTT.

There are a few counts of this clone. This same CDR3 is encoded by further DNA sequences in the sample. The chain couples TRBV6-5 to TRBJ1-6, with D unresolved. V was cut by 0 bases and J by 9 bases, with 3 bases left in between. CDR1 is MNHEY, CDR2 SVGAGI, per germline. The CDR3 runs 12 residues. For the CDR3, the DNA is TGTGCCAGCAGTTACTCGGGTTCACCCCTCCACTTT. Its translation: CASSYSGSPLHF.

J is TRBJ1-6 and V is TRBV6-5; TRBD1 might be the D (5 bases). CDR1 is MNHEY, CDR2 SVGAGI, per germline. This CDR3 has 16 amino acids. The ends were cut back, 4 bases at V and 5 bases at J, with 15 bases in the middle. CDR3 sequence: CASSSEPGFNNSPLHF. The CDR3 coding sequence is TGTGCCAGCAGTTCTGAACCAGGGTTCAATAATTCACCCCTCCACTTT.

The chain couples TRBV2 to TRBJ2-1, with 8 bases that match TRBD2. Germline V gives CDR1 SNHLY, CDR2 FYNNEI. CDR3 length: 16 residues. V gave up 1 base and J gave up 7 bases; unmatched junction bases: 9. The CDR3 coding sequence is TGTGCCAGCAGTGAAGGAGAGCGGGAGTTTCGGAATGAGCAGTTCTTC. Protein product: CASSEGEREFRNEQFF.

The rearrangement uses TRBV11-2 and TRBJ2-7; 7 nucleotides match TRBD1. J was trimmed by 3 bases and V by 4 bases; bases with no gene match: 12. This CDR3 comprises 16 residues. Per germline, CDR1 SGHAT and CDR2 FQNNGV. The chain's CDR3 is CASSYRQGQMGYEQYF. CDR3 nucleotide sequence: TGTGCCAGCAGCTACCGACAGGGTCAGATGGGCTACGAGCAGTACTTC.

The rearrangement joins TRBV6-5 to TRBJ2-2, with D perhaps being TRBD1 or TRBD2 (6 bases each). Germline CDR1 reads MNHEY; CDR2 reads SVGAGI. Between the trimmed V and J ends, which lost 0 bases and 2 bases, there was a span of 10 bases. This CDR3 region has 16 residues. CDR3 in amino acids: CASSYSWGANTGELFF. CDR3 DNA: TGTGCCAGCAGTTACTCCTGGGGGGCAAACACCGGGGAGCTGTTTTTT.

This chain uses TRBV5-1 with TRBJ2-3, with 8 nucleotides matching TRBD1. The CDR3 has 15 residues. Unmatched junction bases numbered 4, after V lost 4 bases and J lost 0 bases. The germline CDR1 and CDR2 sequences are SGHRS and YFSETQ. DNA of the CDR3: TGCGCCAGCAGCCGGGGACAGGTTAGCACAGATACGCAGTATTTT. Translation gives CASSRGQVSTDTQYF.

This clone came up once. The genes are TRBV7-2 and TRBJ2-3, with D possibly being TRBD1 (6 bases). In germline, CDR1 is SGHTA, CDR2 FQGNSA. This CDR3 is built from 15 residues. Trimming removed 1 base from V and 3 bases from J, with 11 bases in between. The CDR3 region is CASSLGTVGTDTQYF. The CDR3 DNA sequence: TGTGCCAGCAGCTTAGGGACAGTAGGGACAGATACGCAGTATTTT.

The V gene is TRBV9, the J gene TRBJ2-5, with TRBD2 matching over 9 bases. The CDR3 length is 13 residues. Germline V gene sequence: CDR1 SGDLS, CDR2 YYNGEE. The trim removed 7 bases at V and 9 bases at J, leaving 10 bases unmatched. The CDR3 region is CASSASGAAAQYF. DNA of the CDR3: TGTGCCAGCTCGGCTAGCGGGGCCGCGGCCCAGTACTTC.

This chain links TRBV10-3 with TRBJ1-5; 7 positions agree with TRBD1. V dropped 6 bases and J dropped 0; count of bases not matched to a gene: 5. Germline loops: CDR1 ENHRY, CDR2 SYGVKD. The CDR3 has 15 residues. CDR3 in amino acids: CAISRQGDSNQPQHF. CDR3 bases: TGTGCCATCAGCCGACAGGGTGATAGCAATCAGCCCCAGCATTTT.

As regards this clone: This sample includes further DNA sequences coding for the same CDR3. DNA for the CDR3: TGTGCCAGCAGCTTAGATAGGGTCACCCATGAGCAGTTCTTC. Translation gives CASSLDRVTHEQFF. J is TRBJ2-1 and V is TRBV11-3; no clear D gene. Looked up from germline, CDR1 is SGHNT and CDR2 is YENEEA. The CDR3 loop spans 14 amino acids. V lost 0 bases and J lost 8, with 11 bases in between.

This clone was found once. This chain uses TRBV18 with TRBJ2-2; possibly TRBD1 for D (5 bases). The CDR3 has 17 amino acids. V was trimmed by 3 bases and J by 4 bases, leaving 18 bases between them. The V gene's germline CDR1 is KGHSH and CDR2 LQKENI. The CDR3 nucleotides read TGTGCCAGCTCACCGAGGCAGGGTGGATCGACCACCGGGGAGCTGTTTTTT. As protein: CASSPRQGGSTTGELFF.

The gene calls are TRBV10-1 and TRBJ2-3, with a weak D call TRBD2 (6 bases). Germline V gene sequence: CDR1 WNHNN, CDR2 SYGVQD (reference sequence). CDR3 length: 14 amino acids. V was cut by 3 bases and J by 2 bases, with 9 bases left in between. CDR3: CASSDAGLTDTQYF. The CDR3 DNA is TGCGCCAGCAGTGATGCGGGGCTCACAGATACGCAGTATTTT.